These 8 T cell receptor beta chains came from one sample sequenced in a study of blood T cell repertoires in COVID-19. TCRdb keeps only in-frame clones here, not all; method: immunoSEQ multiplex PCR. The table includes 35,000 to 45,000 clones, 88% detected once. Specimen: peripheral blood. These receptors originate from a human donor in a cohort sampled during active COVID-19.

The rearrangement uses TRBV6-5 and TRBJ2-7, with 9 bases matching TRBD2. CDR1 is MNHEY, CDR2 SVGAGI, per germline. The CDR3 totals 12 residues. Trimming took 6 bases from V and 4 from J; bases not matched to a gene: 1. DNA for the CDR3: TGTGCCAGCAGGACTAGCGGTTACGAGCAGTACTTC. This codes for CASRTSGYEQYF.

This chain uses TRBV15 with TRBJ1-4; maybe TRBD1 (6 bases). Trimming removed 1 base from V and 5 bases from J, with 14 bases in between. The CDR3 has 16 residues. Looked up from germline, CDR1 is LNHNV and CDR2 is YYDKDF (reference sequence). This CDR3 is CATSRADRTVNEKLFF. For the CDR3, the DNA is TGTGCCACCAGCAGAGCTGACAGGACCGTAAATGAAAAACTGTTTTTT.

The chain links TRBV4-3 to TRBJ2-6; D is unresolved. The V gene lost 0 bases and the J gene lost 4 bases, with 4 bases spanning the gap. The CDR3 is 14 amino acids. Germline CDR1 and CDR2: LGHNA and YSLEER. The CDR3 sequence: CASSQDLGANVLTF. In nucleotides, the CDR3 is TGCGCCAGCAGCCAAGATTTAGGGGCCAACGTCCTGACTTTC.

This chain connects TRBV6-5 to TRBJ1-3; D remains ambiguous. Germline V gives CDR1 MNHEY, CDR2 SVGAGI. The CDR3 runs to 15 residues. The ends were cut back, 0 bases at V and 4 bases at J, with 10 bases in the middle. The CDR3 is CASSYSRELGNTIYF. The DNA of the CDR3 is TGTGCCAGCAGTTACTCTAGGGAGTTAGGAAACACCATATATTTT.

CDR3 DNA: TGTGCCAGCAGTTCCTACGGGGGGTCGGAGACCCAGTACTTC. It translates to CASSSYGGSETQYF. This chain uses TRBV11-2 with TRBJ2-5; 7 bases map to TRBD2. V gave up 6 bases and J gave up 5 bases; unmatched junction bases: 9. Germline lookup yields CDR1 SGHAT and CDR2 FQNNGV. The CDR3 consists of 14 residues.

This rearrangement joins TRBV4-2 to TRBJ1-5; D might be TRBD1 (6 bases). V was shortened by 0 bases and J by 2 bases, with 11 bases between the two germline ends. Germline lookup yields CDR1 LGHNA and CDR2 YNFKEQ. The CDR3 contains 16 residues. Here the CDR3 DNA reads TGTGCCAGCAGCCAAGATCGGGGGGGCGGCAATCAGCCCCAGCATTTT. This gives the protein CASSQDRGGGNQPQHF.

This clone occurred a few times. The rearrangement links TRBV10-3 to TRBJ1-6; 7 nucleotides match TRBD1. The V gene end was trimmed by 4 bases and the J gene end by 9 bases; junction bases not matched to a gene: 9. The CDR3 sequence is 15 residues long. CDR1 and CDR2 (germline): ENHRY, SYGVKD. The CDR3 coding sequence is TGTGCCATCAGTGGACAGGACAGGCCCCGTTCACCCCTCCACTTT. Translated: CAISGQDRPRSPLHF.

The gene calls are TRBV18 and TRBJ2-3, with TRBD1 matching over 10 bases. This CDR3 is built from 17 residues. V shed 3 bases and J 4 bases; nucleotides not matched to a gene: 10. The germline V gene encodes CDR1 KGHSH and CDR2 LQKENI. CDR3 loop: CASSPDRGRDYSDTQYF. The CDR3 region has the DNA TGTGCCAGCTCACCCGACAGGGGGCGCGACTATTCAGATACGCAGTATTTT.